This TCR beta chain was documented in a study of blood T cell repertoires in COVID-19. The CDR3 extends over 13 amino acids. V lost 0 bases and J lost 4, with 7 bases in between. Germline V gene lookup returns CDR1 SGHAT and CDR2 FQNNGV. For this clone: This sample also contains other DNA sequences that code for the same CDR3.

The data were produced by immunoSEQ multiplex PCR, yet TCRdb's version contains in-frame clones alone and is incomplete. This table has around 420,000 clones, 88% appearing once. The receptor was isolated from a woman aged 40 to 50 with acute COVID-19. V is TRBV11-2 and J is TRBJ2-7; perhaps TRBD2 as D (6 bases). Sequencing was carried out using PBMCs or T cells enriched from blood (not recorded which). In DNA, the CDR3 is TGTGCCAGCAGCTTAGATCGGGGGTACGAGCAGTACTTC. Translating it yields CASSLDRGYEQYF.